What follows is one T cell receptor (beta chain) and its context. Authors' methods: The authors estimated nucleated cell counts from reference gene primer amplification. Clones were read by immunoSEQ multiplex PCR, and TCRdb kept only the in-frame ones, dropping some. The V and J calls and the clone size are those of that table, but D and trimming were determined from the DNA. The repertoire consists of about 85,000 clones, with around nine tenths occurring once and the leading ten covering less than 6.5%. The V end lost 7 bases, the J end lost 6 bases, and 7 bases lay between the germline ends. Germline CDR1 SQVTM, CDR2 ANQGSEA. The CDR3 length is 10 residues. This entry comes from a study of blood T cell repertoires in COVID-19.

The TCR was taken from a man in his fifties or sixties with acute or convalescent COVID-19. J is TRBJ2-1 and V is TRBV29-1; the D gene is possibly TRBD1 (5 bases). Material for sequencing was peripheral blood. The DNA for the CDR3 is TGCAGCGCCAGGGTCAATGAGCAGTTCTTC. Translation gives CSARVNEQFF.